The 16 T cell receptor beta chains listed next were all sequenced from one sample in a study of cytomegalovirus exposure and HLA in healthy donors. Here immunoSEQ multiplex PCR was the method, and the copy in TCRdb shows in-frame clones only, minus some. This table holds 160,000 or so clones, roughly 89% found once. Sequencing used PBMCs. Receptors were obtained from a woman in her thirties in good health and CMV-seronegative.

The V gene is TRBV4-1, the J gene TRBJ1-4; the D is unclear. Germline CDR1 reads MGHRA; CDR2 reads YSYEKL. The CDR3 is made up of 16 amino acids. V was cut by 0 bases and J by 8 bases, with 16 bases left in between. This chain's CDR3 is CASSQDPPRRGEKLFF. CDR3 coding DNA: TGCGCCAGCAGCCAAGATCCCCCGCGTAGAGGGGAAAAACTGTTTTTT.

This chain joins TRBV4-1 and TRBJ2-2, with a weak D call TRBD2 (7 bases). This CDR3 has 18 residues. Germline V gene data show CDR1 as MGHRA and CDR2 as YSYEKL. The ends were cut back, 6 bases at V and 0 bases at J, with 20 bases in the middle. In DNA, the CDR3 is TGCGCCAGCAGAAAGACGGTCGGGGGGCTGGCGAACACCGGGGAGCTGTTTTTT. Its translation: CASRKTVGGLANTGELFF.

Note on this clone: Additional DNA sequences in this sample encode the identical CDR3. This sequence joins TRBV19 and TRBJ1-6; D may be TRBD1 (5 bases). V lost 1 base, J lost 7 bases, and 8 bases lay in between. Germline V gene sequence: CDR1 LNHDA, CDR2 SQIVND (reference sequence). The CDR3 is 14 residues long. CDR3 amino acids: CASSIGRGNSPLHF. CDR3 bases: TGTGCCAGTAGTATAGGGAGGGGAAATTCACCCCTCCACTTT. Full variable domain (remainder filled in from reference TRBV19 and TRBJ1-6): DGGITQSPKYLFRKEGQNVTLSCEQNLNHDAMYWYRQDPGQGLRLIYYSQIVNDFQKGDIAEGYSVSREKKESFPLTVTSAQKNPTAFYLCASSIGRGNSPLHFGNGTRLTVT.

The chain carries TRBV7-9 and TRBJ2-7; 7 bases are shared with TRBD1. V was clipped by 5 bases and J by 5 bases; unmatched bases: 9. Per the germline V gene, CDR1 is SEHNR and CDR2 is FQNEAQ (reference sequence). There are 14 residues in the CDR3. The DNA for the CDR3 is TGTGCCAGCAGCCCCCGACAGGGTGCCCACGAGCAGTACTTC. This encodes CASSPRQGAHEQYF.

This chain connects TRBV9 to TRBJ2-1; tentatively, D is TRBD2 (5 bases). Per germline, CDR1 SGDLS and CDR2 YYNGEE. V lost 6 bases, J lost 3 bases, and 10 bases lay in between. The length of the CDR3 is 13 residues. This CDR3 reads CASNARDYNEQFF. CDR3 nucleotide sequence: TGTGCCAGCAACGCCCGGGACTACAATGAGCAGTTCTTC.

The gene calls are TRBV5-4 and TRBJ2-7; 11 bases agree with TRBD2. The germline gives CDR1 SGHNT, CDR2 YYREEE (reference sequence). The CDR3 has 15 amino acids. The J segment lost 5 bases and the V segment lost 4 bases, leaving 8 bases of the junction unmatched. CDR3 protein: CASSPGLAGVHEQYF. DNA of the CDR3: TGTGCCAGCAGCCCCGGACTAGCGGGTGTCCACGAGCAGTACTTC. Supplemented by reference TRBV5-4 and TRBJ2-7, the full variable domain reads ETGVTQSPTHLIKTRGQQVTLRCSSQSGHNTVSWYQQALGQGPQFIFQYYREEENGRGNFPPRFSGLQFPNYSSELNVNALELDDSALYLCASSPGLAGVHEQYFGPGTRLTVT.

The J gene is TRBJ1-2, the V gene TRBV6-1; the D gene is possibly TRBD1 (5 bases). V was clipped by 2 bases and J by 5 bases, with 18 bases between them. This CDR3 has 16 amino acids. The germline CDR1 and CDR2 sequences are MNHNS and SASEGT. This CDR3 reads CASSELRDSGLYGYTF. The CDR3 DNA follows: TGTGCCAGCAGTGAACTCCGGGACTCAGGGTTATATGGCTACACCTTC.

The sample holds a few counts of this clone. The chain carries TRBV10-3 and TRBJ1-5, with TRBD1 as a possible D gene (6 bases). CDR1 is ENHRY, CDR2 SYGVKD, per germline. There are 15 residues in the CDR3. V was cut by 5 bases and J by 9 bases, with 20 bases left in between. In DNA, the CDR3 is TGTGCCATCAGTCGACAGGACGACGCCCATCGGCCCCAGCATTTT. Protein sequence: CAISRQDDAHRPQHF.

There are a few counts of this clone. The chain carries TRBV5-1 and TRBJ1-2; no definite D call. CDR1 and CDR2 from the germline V gene are SGHRS and YFSETQ. V was clipped by 4 bases and J by 7 bases, with 11 bases between them. This CDR3 comprises 12 residues. The CDR3 loop is CASSPVSGGYTF. The CDR3, as DNA: TGCGCCAGCAGCCCAGTCTCGGGTGGCTACACCTTC.

The table lists this clone with a few counts. The J gene is TRBJ1-3, the V gene TRBV11-2, with D tentatively TRBD1 (5 bases). Trimming removed 2 bases from V and 6 bases from J, with 20 bases in between. Germline V lookup: CDR1 SGHAT, CDR2 FQNNGV. CDR3 length: 17 amino acids. This chain's CDR3 is CASSLTAGFGSANTIYF. The CDR3 nucleotides read TGTGCCAGCAGCTTAACGGCAGGGTTTGGATCAGCAAACACCATATATTTT.

This clone was observed once. This sequence joins TRBV7-8 and TRBJ2-7, with D perhaps TRBD1 (6 bases). V gave up 5 bases and J gave up 2 bases, with 22 bases separating them. The CDR3 runs to 17 residues. The germline V gene encodes CDR1 SGHVS and CDR2 FQNEAQ. The CDR3 sequence: CASSVPSTGTPAYEQYF. The DNA of the CDR3 is TGTGCCAGCAGCGTACCCTCAACCGGGACACCAGCCTACGAGCAGTACTTC.

The chain recombines TRBV7-8 with TRBJ2-7, with 7 bases matching TRBD1. CDR1 and CDR2 from the germline V gene are SGHVS and FQNEAQ. The CDR3 loop spans 15 amino acids. The ends lost 3 bases at V and 6 bases at J; junction bases unmatched: 11. The CDR3 DNA follows: TGTGCCAGCAGCTTTACGTTTGAGGGGGCGGGCGAGCAGTACTTC. This encodes CASSFTFEGAGEQYF. Variable domain in full (rest from reference TRBV7-8 and TRBJ2-7): GAGVSQSPRYKVAKRGQDVALRCDPISGHVSLFWYQQALGQGPEFLTYFQNEAQLDKSGLPSDRFFAERPEGSVSTLKIQRTQQEDSAVYLCASSFTFEGAGEQYFGPGTRLTVT.

The gene calls are TRBV4-3 and TRBJ2-5, with unresolved D. Trimming shortened V by 0 bases and J by 1 base, and 6 bases separated the two germline ends. CDR1 LGHNA and CDR2 YSLEER come from the germline V gene. The CDR3 loop spans 14 amino acids. This CDR3 is CASSQDRVQETQYF. The CDR3 nucleotides read TGCGCCAGCAGCCAAGATCGTGTCCAAGAGACCCAGTACTTC.

The chain combines TRBV27 with TRBJ2-1, with a weak D call TRBD2 (5 bases). V was pared by 6 bases and J by 9 bases, with 18 bases between. The CDR3 runs 14 residues. Germline V gene lookup returns CDR1 MNHEY and CDR2 SMNVEV (reference sequence). CDR3 bases: TGTGCCAGCAGCCTATCGATCCGGGGTGGTGAGCAGTTCTTC. It encodes CASSLSIRGGEQFF.

V gene TRBV5-1 combines with J gene TRBJ1-1, with D maybe TRBD1 (5 bases). Trimming cost V 1 base and J 1 base, with 11 bases left between them. This CDR3 region has 15 residues. The germline CDR1 and CDR2 sequences are SGHRS and YFSETQ. In nucleotides, the CDR3 is TGCGCCAGCAGCTTGCGCAGGGTTCAGAACACTGAAGCTTTCTTT. This encodes CASSLRRVQNTEAFF. Supplemented by reference TRBV5-1 and TRBJ1-1, the full variable domain reads KAGVTQTPRYLIKTRGQQVTLSCSPISGHRSVSWYQQTPGQGLQFLFEYFSETQRNKGNFPGRFSGRQFSNSRSEMNVSTLELGDSALYLCASSLRRVQNTEAFFGQGTRLTVV.

The V and J genes are TRBV4-2 and TRBJ1-4; no clear D gene. Germline-derived CDR1 and CDR2 are LGHNA and YNFKEQ. With 4 bases removed from V and 6 bases from J, the gap between germline ends came to 12 bases. The length of the CDR3 is 14 residues. The CDR3 sequence is CASSPDPGDEKLFF. In nucleotides, the CDR3 is TGTGCCAGCAGCCCCGACCCGGGAGATGAAAAACTGTTTTTT.